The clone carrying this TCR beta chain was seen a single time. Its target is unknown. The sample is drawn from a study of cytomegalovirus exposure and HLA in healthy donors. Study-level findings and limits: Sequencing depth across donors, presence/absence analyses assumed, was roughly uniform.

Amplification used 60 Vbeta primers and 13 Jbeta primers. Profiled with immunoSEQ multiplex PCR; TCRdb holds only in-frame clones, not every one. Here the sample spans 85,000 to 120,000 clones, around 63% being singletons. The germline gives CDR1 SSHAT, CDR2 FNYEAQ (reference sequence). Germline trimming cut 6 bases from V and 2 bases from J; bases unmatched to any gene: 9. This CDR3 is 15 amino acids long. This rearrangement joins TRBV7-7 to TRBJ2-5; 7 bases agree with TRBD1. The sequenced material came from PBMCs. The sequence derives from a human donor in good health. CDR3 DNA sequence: TGTGCCAGCAGTATAGGGGGCAGTGGACAAGAGACCCAGTACTTC. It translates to CASSIGGSGQETQYF.